The clone carrying this T cell receptor beta chain was seen many times. CDR3 size: 14 residues. V lost 7 bases, J lost 6 bases, and 6 bases stayed unmatched. Germline loops: CDR1 SGHTA, CDR2 FQGNSA. The sample originates from a study of neurological immune-mediated disorders. TCRdb itself ran the 5' RACE reads through MiXCR, one entry per CDR3 protein. The sample holds some 120,000 distinct CDR3 sequences, roughly 3.1% seen once. The sequenced sample was PBMCs. The receptor was derived from a woman in her twenties or thirties with multiple sclerosis. The rearrangement links TRBV7-2 to TRBJ1-5; the match to TRBD1 covers 10 bases. CDR3 nucleotides: TGTGCCAGCACCGAGGGACAGGGGCGTCAGCCCCAGCATTTT. This sequence encodes CASTEGQGRQPQHF.